This record covers a single T cell receptor (beta chain). CDR3 length equals 13 residues. The germline V gene encodes CDR1 MNHNY and CDR2 SVGAGI (reference sequence). Trimming left V 8 bases short and J 4 bases short, with 15 bases between. TCRdb recomputed calls from the RT-PCR reads with MiXCR, one row per CDR3 protein. The data contain almost 700,000 distinct CDR3 sequences, 13% to 15% of them singletons. The chain joins TRBV6-6 to TRBJ2-7; D is perhaps TRBD1 (6 bases). The TCR originated in a female donor in good health, serving as a healthy control. Sequencing input: memory CD4+ T cells from blood. CDR3 DNA sequence: TGTGCCAGCTACGGCCAGGGGAATTACGAGCAGTACTTC. It encodes CASYGQGNYEQYF.